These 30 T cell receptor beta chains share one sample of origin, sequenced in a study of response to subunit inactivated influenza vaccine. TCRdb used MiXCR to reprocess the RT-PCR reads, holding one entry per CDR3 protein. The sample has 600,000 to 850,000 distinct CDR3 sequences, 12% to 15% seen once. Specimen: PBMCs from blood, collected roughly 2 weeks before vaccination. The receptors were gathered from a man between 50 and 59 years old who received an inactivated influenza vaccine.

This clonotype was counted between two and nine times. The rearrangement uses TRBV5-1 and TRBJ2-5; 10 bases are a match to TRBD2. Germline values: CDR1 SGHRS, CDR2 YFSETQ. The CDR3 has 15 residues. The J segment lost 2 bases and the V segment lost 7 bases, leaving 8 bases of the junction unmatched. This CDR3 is CASGKLAGLQETQYF. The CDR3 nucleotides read TGCGCCAGCGGAAAACTAGCGGGGCTGCAAGAGACCCAGTACTTC.

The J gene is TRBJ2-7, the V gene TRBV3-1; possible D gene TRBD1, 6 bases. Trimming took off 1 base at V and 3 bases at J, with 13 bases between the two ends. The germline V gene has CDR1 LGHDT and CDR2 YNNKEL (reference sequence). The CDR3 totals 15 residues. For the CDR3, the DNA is TGTGCCAGCAGCCAAGCAACGGGCAGGGGCTACGAGCAGTACTTC. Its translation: CASSQATGRGYEQYF.

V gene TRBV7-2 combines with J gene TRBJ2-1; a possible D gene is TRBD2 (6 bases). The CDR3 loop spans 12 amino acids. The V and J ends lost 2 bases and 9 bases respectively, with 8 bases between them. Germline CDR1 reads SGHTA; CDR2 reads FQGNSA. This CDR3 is CASSLRGIEQFF. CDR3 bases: TGTGCCAGCAGCTTACGGGGGATTGAGCAGTTCTTC.

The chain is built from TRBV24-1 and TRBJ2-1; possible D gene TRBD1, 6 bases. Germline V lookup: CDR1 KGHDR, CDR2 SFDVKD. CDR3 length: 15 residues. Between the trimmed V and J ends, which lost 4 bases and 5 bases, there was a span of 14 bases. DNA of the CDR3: TGTGCCACCAGTGACATCCGGGACAAGAACAATGAGCAGTTCTTC. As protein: CATSDIRDKNNEQFF.

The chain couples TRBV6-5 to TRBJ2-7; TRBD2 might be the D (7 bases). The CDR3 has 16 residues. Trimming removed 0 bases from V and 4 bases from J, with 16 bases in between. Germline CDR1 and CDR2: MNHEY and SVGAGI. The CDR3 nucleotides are TGTGCCAGCAGTTACTCGTCGGGGGGCAGGGCGTACGAGCAGTACTTC. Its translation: CASSYSSGGRAYEQYF.

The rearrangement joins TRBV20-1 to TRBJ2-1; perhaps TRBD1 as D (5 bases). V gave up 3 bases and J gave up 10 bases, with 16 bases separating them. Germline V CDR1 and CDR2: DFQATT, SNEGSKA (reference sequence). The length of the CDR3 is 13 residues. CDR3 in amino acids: CSASALGLREQFF. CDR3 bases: TGCAGTGCTAGCGCCTTGGGGCTCAGGGAGCAGTTCTTC.

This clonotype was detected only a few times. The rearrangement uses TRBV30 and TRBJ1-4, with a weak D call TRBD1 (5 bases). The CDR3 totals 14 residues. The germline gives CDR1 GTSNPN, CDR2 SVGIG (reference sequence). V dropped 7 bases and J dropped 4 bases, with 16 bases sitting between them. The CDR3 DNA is TGTGCCTTCACCCGAGACAGCCATAATGAAAAACTGTTTTTT. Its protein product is CAFTRDSHNEKLFF.

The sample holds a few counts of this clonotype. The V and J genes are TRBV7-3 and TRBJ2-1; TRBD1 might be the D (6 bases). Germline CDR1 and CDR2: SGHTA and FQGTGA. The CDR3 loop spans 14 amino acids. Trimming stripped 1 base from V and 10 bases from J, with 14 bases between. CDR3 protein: CASSLMGATGEQFF. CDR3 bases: TGTGCCAGCAGCTTAATGGGGGCAACGGGAGAGCAGTTCTTC.

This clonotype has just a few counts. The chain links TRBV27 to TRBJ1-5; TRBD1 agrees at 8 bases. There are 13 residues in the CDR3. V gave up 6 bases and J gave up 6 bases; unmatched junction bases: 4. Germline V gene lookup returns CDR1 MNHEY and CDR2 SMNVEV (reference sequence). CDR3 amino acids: CASRLTGGQPQHF. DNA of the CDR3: TGTGCCAGCAGGCTTACAGGGGGTCAGCCCCAGCATTTT.

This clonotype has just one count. CDR3 DNA: TGTGCCAGCAGGTACAGGGCCAGCTCCTACGAGCAGTACTTC. Residues: CASRYRASSYEQYF. The chain combines TRBV6-5 with TRBJ2-7; tentative D call: TRBD1 (6 bases). Germline-derived CDR1 and CDR2 are MNHEY and SVGAGI. V lost 6 bases and J lost 0, with 12 bases in between. The CDR3 consists of 14 residues.

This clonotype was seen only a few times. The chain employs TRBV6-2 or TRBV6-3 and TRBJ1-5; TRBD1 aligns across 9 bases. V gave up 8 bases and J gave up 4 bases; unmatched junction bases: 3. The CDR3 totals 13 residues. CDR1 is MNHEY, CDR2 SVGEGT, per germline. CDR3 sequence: CASRDRDNQPQHF. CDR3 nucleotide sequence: TGTGCCAGCCGGGACAGGGATAATCAGCCCCAGCATTTT.

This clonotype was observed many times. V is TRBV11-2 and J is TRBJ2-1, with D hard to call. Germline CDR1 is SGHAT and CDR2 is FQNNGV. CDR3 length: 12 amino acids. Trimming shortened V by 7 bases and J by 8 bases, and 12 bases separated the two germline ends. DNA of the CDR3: TGTGCCAGCAAAAAACTGGCAGATGAGCAGTTCTTC. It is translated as CASKKLADEQFF.

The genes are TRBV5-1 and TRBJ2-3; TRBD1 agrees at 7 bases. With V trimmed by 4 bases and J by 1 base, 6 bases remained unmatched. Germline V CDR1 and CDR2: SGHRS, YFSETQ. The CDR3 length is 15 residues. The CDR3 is CASSTPGQRTDTQYF. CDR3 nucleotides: TGCGCCAGCAGCACACCGGGACAGCGCACAGATACGCAGTATTTT.

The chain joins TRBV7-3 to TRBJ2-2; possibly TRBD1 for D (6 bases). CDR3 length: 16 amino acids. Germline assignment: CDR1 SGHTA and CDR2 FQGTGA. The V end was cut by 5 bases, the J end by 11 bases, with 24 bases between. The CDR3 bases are TGTGCCAGCAGCCTCAGGGGACCTGGGACGGCCCCTGAGCTGTTTTTT. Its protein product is CASSLRGPGTAPELFF.

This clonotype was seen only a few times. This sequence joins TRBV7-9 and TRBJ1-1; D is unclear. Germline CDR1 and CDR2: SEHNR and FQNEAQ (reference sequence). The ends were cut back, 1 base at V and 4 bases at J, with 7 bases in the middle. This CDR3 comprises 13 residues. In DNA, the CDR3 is TGTGCCAGCAGCTTAGATAGCGGCACTGAAGCTTTCTTT. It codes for CASSLDSGTEAFF.

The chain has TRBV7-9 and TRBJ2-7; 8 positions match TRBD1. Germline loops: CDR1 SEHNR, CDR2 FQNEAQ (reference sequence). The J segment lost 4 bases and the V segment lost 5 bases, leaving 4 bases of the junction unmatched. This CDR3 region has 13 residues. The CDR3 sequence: CASSQDRVYEQYF. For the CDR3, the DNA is TGTGCCAGCAGCCAGGACAGGGTTTACGAGCAGTACTTC. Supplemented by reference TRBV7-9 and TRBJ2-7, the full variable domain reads DTGVSQNPRHKITKRGQNVTFRCDPISEHNRLYWYRQTLGQGPEFLTYFQNEAQLEKSRLLSDRFSAERPKGSFSTLEIQRTEQGDSAMYLCASSQDRVYEQYFGPGTRLTVT.

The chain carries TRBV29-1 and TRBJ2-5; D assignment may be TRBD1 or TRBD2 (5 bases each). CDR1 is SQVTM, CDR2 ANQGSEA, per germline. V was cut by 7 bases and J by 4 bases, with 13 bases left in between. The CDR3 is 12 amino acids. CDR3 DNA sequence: TGCAGCGCGGGACCGGAAAGAGAGACCCAGTACTTC. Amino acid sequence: CSAGPERETQYF.

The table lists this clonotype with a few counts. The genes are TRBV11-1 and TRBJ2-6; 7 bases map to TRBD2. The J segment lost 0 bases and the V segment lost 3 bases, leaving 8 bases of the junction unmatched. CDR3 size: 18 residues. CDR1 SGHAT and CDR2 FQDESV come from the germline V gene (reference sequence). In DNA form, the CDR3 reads TGTGCCAGCAGCTTTGCAGCGGGGAGGATCTCTGGGGCCAACGTCCTGACTTTC. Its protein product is CASSFAAGRISGANVLTF.

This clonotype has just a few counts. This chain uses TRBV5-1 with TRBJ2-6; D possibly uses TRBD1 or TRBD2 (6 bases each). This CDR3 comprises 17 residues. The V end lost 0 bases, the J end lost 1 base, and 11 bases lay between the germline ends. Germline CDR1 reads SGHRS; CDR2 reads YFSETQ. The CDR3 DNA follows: TGCGCCAGCAGCTTGGCCGCGGGGACATCTGGGGCCAACGTCCTGACTTTC. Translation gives CASSLAAGTSGANVLTF.

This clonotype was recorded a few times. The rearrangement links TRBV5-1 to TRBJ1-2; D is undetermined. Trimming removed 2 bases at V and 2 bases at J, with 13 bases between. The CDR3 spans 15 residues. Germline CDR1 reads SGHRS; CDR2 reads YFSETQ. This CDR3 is CASSLSSYINYGYTF. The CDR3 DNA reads TGCGCCAGCAGCTTATCCTCGTATATAAACTATGGCTACACCTTC.

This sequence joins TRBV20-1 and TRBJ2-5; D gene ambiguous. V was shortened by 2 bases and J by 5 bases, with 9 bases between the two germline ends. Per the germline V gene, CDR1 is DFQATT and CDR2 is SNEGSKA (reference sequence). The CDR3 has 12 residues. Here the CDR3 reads CSARPPGETQYF. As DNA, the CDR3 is TGCAGTGCTAGACCCCCCGGGGAGACCCAGTACTTC.

The CDR3: CSAHPGQNTGELFF. The CDR3 bases are TGCAGTGCTCACCCGGGGCAGAACACCGGGGAGCTGTTTTTT. The V gene is TRBV20-1, the J gene TRBJ2-2; possibly TRBD1 or TRBD2 for D (5 bases each). CDR3 length: 14 residues. CDR1 and CDR2 from the germline V gene are DFQATT and SNEGSKA (reference sequence). V lost 5 bases and J lost 1, with 11 bases in between.

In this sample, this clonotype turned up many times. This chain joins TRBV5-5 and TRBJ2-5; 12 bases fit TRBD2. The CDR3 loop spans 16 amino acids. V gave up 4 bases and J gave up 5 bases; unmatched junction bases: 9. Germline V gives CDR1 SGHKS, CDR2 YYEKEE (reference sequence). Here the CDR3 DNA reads TGTGCCAGCAGCACCCTAGCGGGAGGGCAGGGGGAGACCCAGTACTTC. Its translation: CASSTLAGGQGETQYF. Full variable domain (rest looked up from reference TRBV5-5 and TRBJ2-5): DAGVTQSPTHLIKTRGQQVTLRCSPISGHKSVSWYQQVLGQGPQFIFQYYEKEERGRGNFPDRFSARQFPNYSSELNVNALLLGDSALYLCASSTLAGGQGETQYFGPGTRLLVL.

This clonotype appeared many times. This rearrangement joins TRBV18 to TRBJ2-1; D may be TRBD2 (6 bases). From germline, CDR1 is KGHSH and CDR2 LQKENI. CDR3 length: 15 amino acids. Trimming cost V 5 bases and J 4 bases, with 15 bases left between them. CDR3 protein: CASSTPSELYNEQFF. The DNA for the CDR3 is TGTGCCAGCTCAACCCCTAGCGAACTTTACAATGAGCAGTTCTTC.

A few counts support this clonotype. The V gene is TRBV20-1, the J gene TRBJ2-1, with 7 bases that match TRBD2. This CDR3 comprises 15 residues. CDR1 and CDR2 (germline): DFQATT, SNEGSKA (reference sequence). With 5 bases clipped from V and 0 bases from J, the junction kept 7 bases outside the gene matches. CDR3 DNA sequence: TGCAGTGCTGAGGGACTACACAGCTCCTACAATGAGCAGTTCTTC. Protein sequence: CSAEGLHSSYNEQFF.

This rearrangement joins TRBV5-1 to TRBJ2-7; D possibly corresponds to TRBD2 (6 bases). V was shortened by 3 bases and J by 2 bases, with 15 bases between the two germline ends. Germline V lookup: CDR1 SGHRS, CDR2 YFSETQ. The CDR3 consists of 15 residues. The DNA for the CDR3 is TGCGCCAGCAGCTCACCCGCGCGGGGACCCTACGAGCAGTACTTC. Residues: CASSSPARGPYEQYF.

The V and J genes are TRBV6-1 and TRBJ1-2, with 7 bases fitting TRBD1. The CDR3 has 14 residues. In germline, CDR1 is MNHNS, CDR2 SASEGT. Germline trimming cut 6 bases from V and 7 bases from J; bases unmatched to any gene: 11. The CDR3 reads CASRSYTGDSGYTF. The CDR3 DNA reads TGTGCCAGCAGAAGCTATACAGGGGATAGTGGCTACACCTTC.

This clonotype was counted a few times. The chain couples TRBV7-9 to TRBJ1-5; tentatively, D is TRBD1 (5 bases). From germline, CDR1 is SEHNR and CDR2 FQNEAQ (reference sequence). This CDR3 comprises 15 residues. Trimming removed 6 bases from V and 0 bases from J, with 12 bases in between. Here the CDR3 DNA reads TGTGCCAGCAGTTCCGGGGGGAATAGCAATCAGCCCCAGCATTTT. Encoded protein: CASSSGGNSNQPQHF.

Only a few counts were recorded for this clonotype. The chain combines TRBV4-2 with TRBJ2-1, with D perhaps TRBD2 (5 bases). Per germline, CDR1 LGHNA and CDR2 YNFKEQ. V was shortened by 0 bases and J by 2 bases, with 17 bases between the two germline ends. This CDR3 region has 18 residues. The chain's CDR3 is CASSQDRLGLAAYNEQFF. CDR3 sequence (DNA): TGTGCCAGCAGCCAAGACCGCCTCGGCCTAGCCGCCTACAATGAGCAGTTCTTC.

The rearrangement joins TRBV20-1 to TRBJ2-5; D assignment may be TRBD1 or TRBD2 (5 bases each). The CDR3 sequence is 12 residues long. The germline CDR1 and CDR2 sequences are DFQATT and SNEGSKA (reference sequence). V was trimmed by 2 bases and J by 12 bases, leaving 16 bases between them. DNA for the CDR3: TGCAGTGCTAGAAAGAGCCGGGACCTAAAGTACTTC. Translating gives CSARKSRDLKYF.